Below are 16 T cell receptor beta chains sequenced from a single sample in a study of PD-1 blockade in classical Hodgkin lymphoma. Exposure to brentuximab vedotin varied, and each patient had relapsed following autologous stem cell transplantation. The data were produced by immunoSEQ multiplex PCR, yet TCRdb's version contains in-frame clones alone and is incomplete. Altogether around 22,000 clones are present, around 80% being singletons, with the ten largest covering about a sixth. The sequencing here drew on peripheral blood mononuclear cells (PBMCs), taken before the second cycle of nivolumab. These receptors originate from a human donor with classical Hodgkin lymphoma.

Remarks on this clone: A junction boundary mismatches the germline segment, possibly from a read error. This rearrangement joins TRBV2 to TRBJ1-2; maybe TRBD1 (5 bases). Germline V gives CDR1 SNHLY, CDR2 FYNNEI. This CDR3 is built from 13 residues. The CDR3 protein is CLTWAGNLVGYTF. The CDR3 bases are TGCCTAACATGGGCAGGGAATTTGGTTGGCTACACCTTC.

The chain has TRBV7-8 and TRBJ1-5, with 12 bases fitting TRBD1. Trimming cost V 2 bases and J 4 bases; bases outside gene matches: 9. The CDR3 length is 18 residues. Germline V gene sequence: CDR1 SGHVS, CDR2 FQNEAQ. This CDR3 is CASSLTLWGQGANQPQHF. The CDR3 DNA is TGTGCCAGCAGCTTAACCCTTTGGGGACAGGGGGCTAATCAGCCCCAGCATTTT. Filled out from reference TRBV7-8 and TRBJ1-5, the complete variable domain reads GAGVSQSPRYKVAKRGQDVALRCDPISGHVSLFWYQQALGQGPEFLTYFQNEAQLDKSGLPSDRFFAERPEGSVSTLKIQRTQQEDSAVYLCASSLTLWGQGANQPQHFGDGTRLSIL.

Comments on this clone: An end of the junction does not agree with germline; a read error may underlie this. The same CDR3 can be traced to other DNA sequences in this sample. This sequence joins TRBV19 and TRBJ1-1; no clear D. The CDR3 is 13 amino acids. Per the germline V gene, CDR1 is LNHDA and CDR2 is SQIVND (reference sequence). The CDR3 nucleotides are TGTGCCAGTAGTATAGTCAGTAACACTGAGGCTTTCTTT. Its protein is CASSIVSNTEAFF. The full variable domain, with the rest looked up from reference TRBV19 and TRBJ1-1, is DGGITQSPKYLFRKEGQNVTLSCEQNLNHDAMYWYRQDPGQGLRLIYYSQIVNDFQKGDIAEGYSVSREKKESFPLTVTSAQKNPTAFYLCASSIVSNTEAFFGQGTRLTVV.

This chain links TRBV29-1 with TRBJ2-2; D unresolved. The germline V and J ends were trimmed by 4 bases and 1 base, with 13 bases remaining between them. The CDR3 extends over 15 amino acids. Germline V lookup: CDR1 SQVTM, CDR2 ANQGSEA. The CDR3 protein is CSVAMGSRNTGELFF. Written as DNA, the CDR3 is TGCAGCGTTGCGATGGGCAGCAGGAACACCGGGGAGCTGTTTTTT.

This clone was picked up a small number of times. The chain is built from TRBV2 and TRBJ1-5; perhaps TRBD1 as D (5 bases). The V end was cut by 6 bases, the J end by 0 bases, with 9 bases between. CDR1 SNHLY and CDR2 FYNNEI come from the germline V gene. CDR3 size: 14 residues. The chain's CDR3 is CASRGDFSNQPQHF. For the CDR3, the DNA is TGTGCCAGCAGAGGGGATTTTAGCAATCAGCCCCAGCATTTT. The full variable domain, its missing parts supplied by reference TRBV2 and TRBJ1-5, is EPEVTQTPSHQVTQMGQEVILRCVPISNHLYFYWYRQILGQKVEFLVSFYNNEISEKSEIFDDQFSVERPDGSNFTLKIRSTKLEDSAMYFCASRGDFSNQPQHFGDGTRLSIL.

The chain couples TRBV28 to TRBJ1-2; D unclear. The germline CDR1 and CDR2 sequences are MDHEN and SYDVKM. V was trimmed by 3 bases and J by 7 bases, leaving 6 bases between them. The CDR3 spans 11 residues. The CDR3 here is CASSFISGYTF. CDR3 coding DNA: TGTGCCAGCAGTTTTATATCTGGCTACACCTTC.

The V call is TRBV6-1, the J call TRBJ2-5; no reliable D call. With 2 bases removed from V and 5 bases from J, the gap between germline ends came to 3 bases. CDR1 is MNHNS, CDR2 SASEGT, per germline. This CDR3 has 11 amino acids. Written as DNA, the CDR3 is TGTGCCAGCAGTGAACCGGAGACCCAGTACTTC. Residues: CASSEPETQYF.

A single count supports this clone. The rearrangement joins TRBV6-1 to TRBJ1-1; D ambiguous. There are 15 residues in the CDR3. With 4 bases removed from V and 0 bases from J, the gap between germline ends came to 12 bases. Germline values: CDR1 MNHNS, CDR2 SASEGT. CDR3 residues: CASSALTAMNTEAFF. CDR3 in DNA: TGTGCCAGCAGTGCACTGACGGCAATGAACACTGAAGCTTTCTTT.

V usage is TRBV5-4 and J usage is TRBJ2-2; D not certain. The germline V and J ends were trimmed by 0 bases and 4 bases, with 7 bases remaining between them. Germline V lookup: CDR1 SGHNT, CDR2 YYREEE (reference sequence). This CDR3 has 14 residues. CDR3 region: CASSLAHFTGELFF. As DNA, the CDR3 is TGTGCCAGCAGCTTGGCTCATTTCACCGGGGAGCTGTTTTTT.

CDR3 residues: CASSPYQETQYF. In nucleotides, the CDR3 is TGTGCCAGTAGTCCGTACCAAGAGACCCAGTACTTC. V is TRBV2 and J is TRBJ2-5; D ambiguous. There are 12 residues in the CDR3. CDR1 is SNHLY and CDR2 is FYNNEI in the germline V gene. V shed 9 bases and J shed 0 bases, with 8 bases lying between them.

The chain joins TRBV25-1 to TRBJ2-1; 13 bases agree with TRBD2. This CDR3 has 13 amino acids. The V gene's germline CDR1 is MGHDK and CDR2 SYGVNS. V gave up 9 bases and J gave up 6 bases; unmatched junction bases: 2. The chain's CDR3 is CASGLAGVNEQFF. Written as DNA, the CDR3 is TGTGCCAGTGGACTAGCGGGAGTCAATGAGCAGTTCTTC.

The CDR3 reads CSVGSSEQFF. In DNA, the CDR3 is TGCAGCGTGGGAAGCTCGGAGCAGTTCTTC. This sequence joins TRBV29-1 and TRBJ2-1, with D uncertain. Germline CDR1 is SQVTM and CDR2 is ANQGSEA. Trimming removed 6 bases from V and 10 bases from J, with 10 bases in between. The CDR3 is 10 amino acids.

This clone was counted a single time. V usage is TRBV9 and J usage is TRBJ2-1; D not certain. The length of the CDR3 is 10 residues. Germline CDR1 is SGDLS and CDR2 is YYNGEE. V was pared by 3 bases and J by 9 bases, with 4 bases between. CDR3 loop: CASSGSEQFF. The CDR3 DNA sequence: TGTGCCAGCAGCGGAAGTGAGCAGTTCTTC. Looking up the rest from reference TRBV9 and TRBJ2-1 gives the full variable domain: DSGVTQTPKHLITATGQRVTLRCSPRSGDLSVYWYQQSLDQGLQFLIQYYNGEERAKGNILERFSAQQFPDLHSELNLSSLELGDSALYFCASSGSEQFFGPGTRLTVL.

The chain is built from TRBV6-5 and TRBJ2-1; TRBD2 matches at 9 bases. The CDR3 runs 15 residues. The trim removed 4 bases at V and 3 bases at J, leaving 4 bases unmatched. Germline CDR1 and CDR2: MNHEY and SVGAGI. As DNA, the CDR3 is TGTGCCAGCAGTTCCCTTAGCGGGGGCTACAATGAGCAGTTCTTC. It translates to CASSSLSGGYNEQFF.

The CDR3: CASKTVGANYGYTF. In nucleotides, the CDR3 is TGTGCCAGCAAGACCGTAGGGGCTAACTATGGCTACACCTTC. The J gene is TRBJ1-2, the V gene TRBV6-5; a weak D match, TRBD1 (5 bases). This CDR3 region has 14 residues. In germline, CDR1 is MNHEY, CDR2 SVGAGI. Trimming pared 7 bases from V and 0 bases from J, leaving 12 bases between.

This chain uses TRBV6-5 with TRBJ2-7; 8 positions agree with TRBD1. The CDR3 is made up of 13 amino acids. Trimming cost V 7 bases and J 6 bases; bases outside gene matches: 8. Per germline, CDR1 MNHEY and CDR2 SVGAGI. CDR3 protein: CASTQDRVSEQYF. The CDR3 coding sequence is TGTGCCAGCACCCAGGACAGGGTAAGCGAGCAGTACTTC.